This is a list of T cell receptor beta chains from one sample in a study of blood T cell repertoires in COVID-19. Sequencing used immunoSEQ multiplex PCR; TCRdb keeps in-frame clones, though not all of them. Altogether 200,000 to 300,000 clones are present, nearly 90% being singletons, with the ten largest covering about 3%. Source material: peripheral blood. All receptors derive from a man aged 18 to 30 with active or convalescent COVID-19. The CDR3 runs from the conserved cysteine through the conserved F or W. A D gene is named only where the DNA matches it firmly. Expanded clones get a size class; other rows say once, few or many, or leave the size out.

clone size	J gene	V gene	D gene	CDR3 protein	CDR3 DNA
.	TRBJ2-1	TRBV11-1	TRBD2	CASSLARTSGGYNEQFF	TGTGCCAGCAGCTTAGCGCGAACTAGCGGGGGCTACAATGAGCAGTTCTTC
.	TRBJ1-4	TRBV4-3	.	CASSQALGSVSEKLFF	TGCGCCAGCAGCCAAGCTCTAGGATCTGTTAGTGAAAAACTGTTTTTT
.	TRBJ1-1	TRBV7-9	.	CASNRGTEAFF	TGTGCCAGCAACCGGGGCACTGAAGCTTTCTTT
.	TRBJ2-5	TRBV15	TRBD2	CATQASGGALETQYF	TGTGCCACCCAGGCTAGCGGGGGAGCACTGGAGACCCAGTACTTC
.	TRBJ2-1	TRBV27	TRBD2	CASSFGWASGSREQFF	TGTGCCAGCAGTTTTGGGTGGGCTAGCGGGAGCCGTGAGCAGTTCTTC
.	TRBJ1-6	TRBV5-8	TRBD1	CASSTRQGIGSPLHF	TGTGCCAGCAGCACCCGACAGGGGATCGGTTCACCCCTCCACTTT
.	TRBJ1-1	TRBV3-1/TRBV3-2	.	CASSPRIENTEAFF	TGTGCCAGCAGCCCGCGCATCGAGAACACTGAAGCTTTCTTT
.	TRBJ1-1	TRBV18	.	CASSPSQTGWNTEAFF	TGTGCCAGCTCACCATCCCAAACAGGATGGAACACTGAAGCTTTCTTT
.	TRBJ2-3	TRBV10-3	.	CAINLAPGADTQYF	TGTGCCATCAACCTAGCTCCCGGAGCAGATACGCAGTATTTT
.	TRBJ1-5	TRBV11-2	.	CASSLADKGQPQHF	TGTGCCAGCAGCTTAGCGGACAAGGGTCAGCCCCAGCATTTT
.	TRBJ1-1	TRBV10-3	TRBD1	CAIKRGLEGTEAFF	TGTGCCATCAAGAGGGGGCTGGAGGGGACTGAAGCTTTCTTT
.	TRBJ1-6	TRBV5-8	.	CASSPQSSPLHF	TGTGCCAGCAGCCCGCAGTCTTCACCCCTCCACTTT
.	TRBJ1-1	TRBV5-6	.	CASTREPGEDTEAFF	TGTGCCAGCACCCGTGAACCAGGGGAAGACACTGAAGCTTTCTTT
.	TRBJ1-2	TRBV30	TRBD1	CAWSQQGAFYGYTF	TGTGCCTGGAGTCAGCAGGGGGCCTTCTATGGCTACACCTTC
once	TRBJ1-1	TRBV7-9	.	CASSQHQGPSTEAFF	TGTGCCAGCAGCCAACACCAGGGGCCTAGCACTGAAGCTTTCTTT
.	TRBJ2-7	TRBV19	TRBD1	CASTPDRGDEQYF	TGTGCCAGTACTCCGGACAGGGGCGACGAGCAGTACTTC
.	TRBJ1-2	TRBV4-3	.	CASSRARGGPYGYTF	TGCGCCAGCAGCCGGGCCCGCGGGGGCCCCTATGGCTACACCTTC
.	TRBJ2-3	TRBV9	TRBD2	CASSVGGGPTDTQYF	TGTGCCAGCAGCGTGGGCGGGGGGCCCACAGATACGCAGTATTTT
.	TRBJ1-5	TRBV19	TRBD1	CASRRTGDNQPQHF	TGTGCCAGTAGGAGGACAGGGGACAATCAGCCCCAGCATTTT
once	TRBJ2-1	TRBV27	.	CASQGGAYNEQFF	TGTGCCAGCCAGGGGGGAGCCTACAATGAGCAGTTCTTC
once	TRBJ1-1	TRBV27	.	CASRRRPTDPQAFF	TGTGCCAGCAGACGTAGACCGACTGATCCTCAAGCTTTCTTT
.	TRBJ1-6	TRBV15	.	CAISDRLNSPLHF	TGTGCCATCAGTGACAGGTTAAATTCACCCCTCCACTTT
.	TRBJ2-3	TRBV7-2	TRBD2	CASSLVSSGRAMGTQYF	TGTGCCAGCAGCTTAGTTTCCAGCGGGAGGGCCATGGGTACGCAGTATTTT
.	TRBJ1-1	TRBV11-2	.	CASSLSPGGTEAFF	TGTGCCAGCAGCCTAAGTCCGGGAGGCACTGAAGCTTTCTTT
once	TRBJ2-7	TRBV28	TRBD2	CASSSGLAGAGEQYF	TGTGCCAGCAGTTCGGGACTAGCGGGAGCCGGCGAGCAGTACTTC
.	TRBJ2-7	TRBV19	TRBD1	CASSMEPPGTGPYEQYF	TGTGCCAGTAGTATGGAGCCCCCGGGGACAGGCCCCTACGAGCAGTACTTC
.	TRBJ1-5	TRBV13	.	CASRRGNQPQHF	TGTGCCAGCAGAAGGGGGAATCAGCCCCAGCATTTT
.	TRBJ1-5	TRBV28	.	CASSFSLPGNQPQHF	TGTGCCAGCAGTTTCTCACTGCCGGGCAATCAGCCCCAGCATTTT
.	TRBJ2-1	TRBV28	TRBD2	CASSSVTSGSYNEQFF	TGTGCCAGCAGTTCGGTGACTAGCGGGAGCTACAATGAGCAGTTCTTC
.	TRBJ1-5	TRBV12-3/TRBV12-4	.	CASSSYNQPQHF	TGTGCCAGCAGTTCCTACAATCAGCCCCAGCATTTT
once	TRBJ2-1	TRBV29-1	.	CSVPIYNEQFF	TGCAGCGTTCCTATCTACAATGAGCAGTTCTTC
.	TRBJ2-3	TRBV11-3	TRBD2	CASSLSLAGALTDTQYF	TGTGCCAGCAGCTTAAGTCTAGCGGGGGCCCTCACAGATACGCAGTATTTT
.	TRBJ2-3	TRBV6-4	TRBD2	CASSLLAGSTDTQYF	TGTGCCAGCAGTCTACTAGCGGGGAGCACAGATACGCAGTATTTT
.	TRBJ2-1	TRBV5-5	.	CASSPKVIEQFF	TGTGCCAGCAGCCCTAAAGTTATTGAGCAGTTCTTC
.	TRBJ2-6	TRBV7-9	TRBD1	CASSPGQALVLTF	TGTGCCAGCAGCCCGGGACAGGCTCTCGTCCTGACTTTC
.	TRBJ1-3	TRBV7-2	.	CASSYWTAGNTIYF	TGTGCCAGCAGCTACTGGACAGCTGGAAACACCATATATTTT
.	TRBJ2-7	TRBV5-1	TRBD2	CASSFDGEGSYEQYF	TGCGCCAGCAGCTTTGATGGGGAGGGATCCTACGAGCAGTACTTC
.	TRBJ1-1	TRBV18	.	CASSPQLVRGTEAFF	TGTGCCAGCTCACCACAATTAGTACGGGGGACTGAAGCTTTCTTT
.	TRBJ2-4	TRBV19	TRBD1	CASSISRTGIAKNIQYF	TGTGCCAGTAGTATAAGTAGGACAGGCATAGCCAAAAACATTCAGTACTTC
.	TRBJ2-5	TRBV10-1	TRBD2	CASSEGSGRRTQYF	TGCGCCAGCAGTGAGGGTAGCGGGCGTCGTACCCAGTACTTC
.	TRBJ1-2	TRBV25-1	.	CASSDPKGPENDGYTF	TGTGCCAGCAGTGACCCCAAGGGGCCAGAGAATGATGGCTACACCTTC
.	TRBJ2-7	TRBV6-1	.	CASSERSVRGEQYF	TGTGCCAGCAGTGAAAGGAGCGTCCGGGGCGAGCAGTACTTC
.	TRBJ1-2	TRBV11-2	TRBD1	CASSSLGTGYGYTF	TGTGCCAGCAGCTCCCTGGGGACAGGCTATGGCTACACCTTC
.	TRBJ2-3	TRBV10-3	TRBD1	CAISGSRDRGPTDTQYF	TGTGCCATCAGTGGATCCCGGGACAGGGGACCCACAGATACGCAGTATTTT
.	TRBJ1-1	TRBV19	.	CASSPTGMNTEAFF	TGTGCCAGTAGCCCGACAGGAATGAACACTGAAGCTTTCTTT